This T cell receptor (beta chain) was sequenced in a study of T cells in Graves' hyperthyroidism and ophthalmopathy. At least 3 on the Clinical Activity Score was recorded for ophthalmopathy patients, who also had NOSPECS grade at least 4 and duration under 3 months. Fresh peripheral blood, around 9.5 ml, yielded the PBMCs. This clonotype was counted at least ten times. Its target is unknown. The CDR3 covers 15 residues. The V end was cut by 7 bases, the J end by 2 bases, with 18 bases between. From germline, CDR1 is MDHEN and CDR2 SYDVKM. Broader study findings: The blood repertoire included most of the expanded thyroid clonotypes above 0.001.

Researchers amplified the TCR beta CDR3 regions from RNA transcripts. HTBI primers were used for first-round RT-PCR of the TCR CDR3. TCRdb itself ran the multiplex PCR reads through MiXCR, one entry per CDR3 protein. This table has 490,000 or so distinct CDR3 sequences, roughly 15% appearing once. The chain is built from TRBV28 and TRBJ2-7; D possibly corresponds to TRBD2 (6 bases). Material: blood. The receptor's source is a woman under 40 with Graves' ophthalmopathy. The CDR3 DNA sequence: TGTGCCAGCATCCCGAGGGCGGGACTTACCTACGAGCAGTACTTC. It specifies CASIPRAGLTYEQYF.